The T cell receptor beta chain under discussion was sequenced for a study of T-cell reconstitution after alpha-beta-depleted transplantation in children. The authors prepared the TCRbeta library with unique molecular identifiers. A single record per CDR3 protein comes from TCRdb applying MiXCR to the PCR reads. The sample lists 700,000 to 950,000 distinct CDR3 sequences, approximately 15% occurring once. V gave up 7 bases and J gave up 0 bases; unmatched junction bases: 3. The germline V gene has CDR1 LNHNV and CDR2 YYDKDF (reference sequence). The CDR3 has 14 amino acids. This clonotype occurred a few times.

The receptor's source is a male patient under 18 who had a stem cell transplant for acute lymphoblastic leukemia, so the T cells may come from the graft donor. The sample consisted of PBMCs, mostly from graft donor cells, taken 360 days after TCRalphabeta/CD19-depleted stem cell transplant. The J gene is TRBJ2-3, the V gene TRBV15, with 8 nucleotides matching TRBD2. The CDR3 DNA is TGTGCCACCATTAGCGGGGCTAGCACAGATACGCAGTATTTT. As protein: CATISGASTDTQYF.